This T cell receptor (beta chain) appears in the sequencing data of a study of OX40 agonist ivuxolimab in advanced cancers. Study-wide context: Patients treated during dose escalation were battling hepatocellular carcinoma, melanoma, renal cell or head and neck cancer.

On this clone: The antigen is undetermined.

The protocol was immunoSEQ multiplex PCR, while the TCRdb copy is restricted to in-frame clones and leaves out a portion. The sample contains roughly 80,000 clones, 83% of which appear only once. Enrollment shut out patients with autoimmune disease history or systemic immunosuppression. Study outcomes and limitations: In general, CD8+ T cells held more expanded clones than CD4+ did, on average. The 0.1-3.0 mg/kg partial responders had among the lowest clonal expansion.

This clonotype originated in an adult with an advanced solid tumor such as melanoma, head and neck, liver or kidney cancer. The material was CD4+ or CD8+ T cells sorted from blood, obtained in a trial of the OX40 agonist ivuxolimab.

CDR3 DNA sequence: TGTGCCAGCTCACCAACAAGGGACAGATACTATGGCTACACCTTC. Its protein product is CASSPTRDRYYGYTF. The rearrangement joins TRBV18 to TRBJ1-2; 7 bases are a match to TRBD1. Germline values: CDR1 KGHSH, CDR2 LQKENI. V trimming: 2 bases; J trimming: 3 bases; junction bases outside the gene matches: 6. The CDR3 runs to 15 residues.